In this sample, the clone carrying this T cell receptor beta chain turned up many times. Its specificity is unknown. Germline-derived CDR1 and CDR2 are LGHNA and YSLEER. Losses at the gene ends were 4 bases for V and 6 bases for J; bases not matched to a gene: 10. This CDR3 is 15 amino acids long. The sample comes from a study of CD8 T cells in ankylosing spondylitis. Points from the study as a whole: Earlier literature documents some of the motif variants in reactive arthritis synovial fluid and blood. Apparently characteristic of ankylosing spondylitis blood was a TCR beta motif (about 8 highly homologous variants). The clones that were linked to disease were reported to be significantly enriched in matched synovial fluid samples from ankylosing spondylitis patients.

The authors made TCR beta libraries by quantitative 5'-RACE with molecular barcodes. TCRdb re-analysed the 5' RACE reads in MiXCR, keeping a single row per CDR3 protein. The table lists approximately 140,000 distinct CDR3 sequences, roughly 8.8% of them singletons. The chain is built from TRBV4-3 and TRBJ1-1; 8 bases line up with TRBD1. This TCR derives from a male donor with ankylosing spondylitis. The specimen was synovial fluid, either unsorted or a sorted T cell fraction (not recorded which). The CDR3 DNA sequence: TGCGCCAGCAGCCCGGCCACAGGGGGTGAGCCTGAAGCTTTCTTT. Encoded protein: CASSPATGGEPEAFF.